This is a list of T cell receptor beta chains from one sample in a study of prognosis after radiotherapy for stage I lung cancer. TCRdb redid the calling of the multiplex PCR reads with MiXCR, one entry per CDR3 protein. In the table there are 45,000 to 70,000 distinct CDR3 sequences, approximately 25% of which are singletons. The sample here was PBMCs, taken before or after stereotactic body radiation therapy (not recorded which). The receptor set was obtained from a donor older than 45 with non-small cell lung cancer. Both conserved end residues are part of each CDR3. The D gene is left open where the match is weak. For some rows the clone size is stated as once, few or many, or as a class when expanded; others skip it.

size	V	D	J	DNA	CDR3
many	TRBV6-1	TRBD1	TRBJ1-1	TGTGCCAGCAGTATCCCGGGACAGGGAGGCACTGAAGCTTTCTTT	CASSIPGQGGTEAFF
many	TRBV6-1	TRBD2	TRBJ2-7	TGTGCCAGCAGTGTCACTAGCGGGGGGGTCGAGCAGTACTTC	CASSVTSGGVEQYF
many	TRBV5-1	TRBD2	TRBJ2-5	TGCGCCAGCAGCTCATCAGCCGGGACTAGCCAAGAGACCCAGTACTTC	CASSSSAGTSQETQYF
many	TRBV7-2	.	TRBJ1-1	TGTGCCAGCAGCTTAGCGGACTACCCCCCCGAAGCTTTCTTT	CASSLADYPPEAFF
.	TRBV20-1	.	TRBJ2-3	TGCAGTGCTAGGGTTGGGGCGGCGGACACAGATACGCAGTATTTT	CSARVGAADTDTQYF
many	TRBV20-1	TRBD2	TRBJ2-5	TGCAGTACCCCCGGGAGGGAGACCCAGTACTTC	CSTPGRETQYF
.	TRBV6-9	TRBD2	TRBJ2-5	TGTGCCAGCAGTTTGGGGACTAGCGGGGGCCGTACCCAGTACTTC	CASSLGTSGGRTQYF
many	TRBV6-5	TRBD1	TRBJ2-1	TGTGCCAGCAGTTACCGGGGACAGGGGGCGAATGAGCAGTTCTTC	CASSYRGQGANEQFF
many	TRBV19	.	TRBJ1-4	TGTGCCAGTAGGCGGACAGCAATGGCAACTAATGAAAAACTGTTTTTT	CASRRTAMATNEKLFF
many	TRBV10-2	.	TRBJ1-6	TGCGCCAGCAGTGAAGTTGGGTCACCCCTCCACTTT	CASSEVGSPLHF
many	TRBV6-1	.	TRBJ2-7	TGTGCCAGCAGCCGCGCGGGCTACGAGCAGTACTTC	CASSRAGYEQYF
many	TRBV7-2	TRBD2	TRBJ2-3	TGTGCCAGCAGCTTACTCGGTAGCGGGAGTGGGGATACGCAGTATTTT	CASSLLGSGSGDTQYF
many	TRBV11-2	.	TRBJ1-4	TGTGCCAGCAGCACAGGATATAATGAAAAACTGTTTTTT	CASSTGYNEKLFF
few	TRBV5-5	.	TRBJ1-1	TGTGCCAGCAGCTTCCAGACGAACACTGAAGCTTTCTTT	CASSFQTNTEAFF
.	TRBV6-1	.	TRBJ2-7	TGTGCCAGCCCCGGGGGACAGCACACCTACGAGCAGTACTTC	CASPGGQHTYEQYF
many	TRBV28	TRBD1	TRBJ2-6	TGTGCCAGCCGTCCGGGACAGGGGGCGGCGATCGGGGCCAACGTCCTGACTTTC	CASRPGQGAAIGANVLTF
many	TRBV27	TRBD1	TRBJ2-1	TGTGCCAGCGCCCCCCCGGGACAGCTTTCCAATGAGCAGTTCTTC	CASAPPGQLSNEQFF
.	TRBV3-2	.	TRBJ2-1	TGTGCCAGCAGCCAAGCCTGGGAGGTTACCTACAATGAGCAGTTCTTC	CASSQAWEVTYNEQFF
many	TRBV2	.	TRBJ2-4	TGTGCCAGCAGTGGAGACAGTTTTCTAGCCAAAAACATTCAGTACTTC	CASSGDSFLAKNIQYF